This T cell receptor beta chain was observed in a study of regulatory T cells in long-lasting Graves disease. Time point reported: newly diagnosed GD, antithyroid drugs for less than 3 months. Generation of the TCR library employed RNA extracted from PBMCs. HTBI primers from iRepertoire and Arm-PCR of CDR3 regions yielded the TCR beta libraries. TCRdb used MiXCR to reprocess the multiplex PCR reads, holding one entry per CDR3 protein. The sample carries 600,000 to 650,000 distinct CDR3 sequences, under 20% recorded once. In this sample, this clonotype turned up a few times. CDR3 length equals 15 residues. CDR1 and CDR2 from the germline V gene are MDHEN and SYDVKM. The junction had 5 bases not matched to a gene; V was cut back by 6 bases and J by 0 bases. These data were also filed under a second study, of T cells in Graves' hyperthyroidism and ophthalmopathy. As that study records: During a first-round RT-PCR of the TCR CDR3, the HTBI primer set was used. Expanded thyroid clonotypes (above 0.001) were mostly also found in blood. Patients with ophthalmopathy were separated from those with stable hyperthyroidism by a 13 V-J model.

Sequencing used peripheral blood mononuclear cells (PBMCs), obtained at new diagnosis, from a patient treated with antithyroid drugs. The receptor's source is a woman in her 30s with Graves disease. The V gene is TRBV28, the J gene TRBJ1-2, with TRBD1 matching 9 bases. The CDR3 nucleotides are TGTGCCAGCAGGGGACAGGGAGGAACTAACTATGGCTACACCTTC. Protein product: CASRGQGGTNYGYTF.